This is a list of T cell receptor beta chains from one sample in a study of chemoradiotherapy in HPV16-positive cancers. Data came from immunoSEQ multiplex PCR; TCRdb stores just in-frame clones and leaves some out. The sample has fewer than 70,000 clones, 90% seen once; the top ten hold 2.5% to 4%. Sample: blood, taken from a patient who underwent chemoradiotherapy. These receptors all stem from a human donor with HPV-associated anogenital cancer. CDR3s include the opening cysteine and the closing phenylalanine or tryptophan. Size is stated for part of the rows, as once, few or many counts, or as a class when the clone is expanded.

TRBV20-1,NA,CSAGTPHTQYF
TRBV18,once,CASSFGQGSLDEQFF
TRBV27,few,CASSPGTGLSYGYTF
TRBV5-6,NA,CASSRRDRRNEKLFF
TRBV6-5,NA,CASSPSDPEGANLF
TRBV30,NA,CAGRGSSGGGYQETQYF
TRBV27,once,CASSFGGTNIQYF
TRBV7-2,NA,CASSLRAQNTEAFF
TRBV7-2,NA,CASSIMETQYF
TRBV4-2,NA,CASSQVGVQDGGYTF
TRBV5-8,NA,CASNVDSLYQPQHF
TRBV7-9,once,CASSQGQASNEQFF
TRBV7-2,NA,CASSPALAGTGELFF
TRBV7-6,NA,CASSLAQETQYF
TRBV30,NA,CAWSSSSSGNTIYF
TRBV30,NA,CAWSVPGFGELFF
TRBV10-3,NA,CAISESVPGEETQYF
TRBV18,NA,CASSRESGYYEQYF
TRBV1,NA,CTSSQGGTGELFF
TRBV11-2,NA,CASSLGGTASHEQFF
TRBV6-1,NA,CASSERKLANYGYTF
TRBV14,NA,CANSQGLAGNPNTGELFF
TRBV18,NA,CASSRGMAGAGNEQYF
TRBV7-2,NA,CASSLVGQGPDTQYF
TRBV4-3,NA,CASSLSTGQGSSPLHF
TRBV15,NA,CATSSPQSYPYEQYF
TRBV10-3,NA,CAISDRRTSGREWDEQFF
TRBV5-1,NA,CASSPMRMGGGSNSPLHF
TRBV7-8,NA,CASSLSGRYTGELFF
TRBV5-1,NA,CASSLSGTSLDGGYTF